The 17 T cell receptor beta chains in this list originate from one sample, sequenced in a study of control samples from healthy donors and cancer patients. Clones were sequenced by immunoSEQ multiplex PCR, and TCRdb holds only the in-frame ones, with some missing. The data show more than 140,000 clones, around 94% seen once. The sequenced sample consisted of blood. The receptors stem from a man in his forties or fifties in good health.

The genes are TRBV28 and TRBJ1-1, with unresolved D. The germline gives CDR1 MDHEN, CDR2 SYDVKM. CDR3 length: 14 residues. V was pared by 2 bases and J by 0 bases, with 7 bases between. This CDR3 is CASSLRSMNTEAFF. CDR3 bases: TGTGCCAGCAGTTTAAGGTCTATGAACACTGAAGCTTTCTTT.

The CDR3, as DNA: TGTGCCAGCAGCCAACGACAGGGCAATCAGCCCCAGCATTTT. Translated: CASSQRQGNQPQHF. V is TRBV3-1 (or the pseudogene TRBV3-2) and J is TRBJ1-5; TRBD1 is a possible D gene (6 bases). The CDR3 length is 14 residues. V was shortened by 2 bases and J by 2 bases, with 7 bases between the two germline ends. Germline V CDR1 and CDR2: LGHDT, YNNKEL (reference sequence).

This clone was counted at least ten times. The same CDR3 arises from other DNA sequences in this sample as well. The chain employs TRBV7-9 and TRBJ1-1; TRBD1 matches 9 bases. The trim removed 1 base at V and 5 bases at J, leaving 5 bases unmatched. Germline values: CDR1 SEHNR, CDR2 FQNEAQ (reference sequence). This CDR3 spans 15 amino acids. The DNA for the CDR3 is TGTGCCAGCAGCTTAGAGGACAGGGGAGAAACTGAAGCTTTCTTT. The encoded protein is CASSLEDRGETEAFF.

The rearrangement joins TRBV5-1 to TRBJ2-5; no clear D gene. The length of the CDR3 is 14 residues. V was cut by 0 bases and J by 5 bases, with 11 bases left in between. Germline V CDR1 and CDR2: SGHRS, YFSETQ. CDR3 in DNA: TGCGCCAGCAGCTTGGTCGGAGATGATGAGACCCAGTACTTC. Residues: CASSLVGDDETQYF. The whole variable domain, filled in from reference TRBV5-1 and TRBJ2-5, reads KAGVTQTPRYLIKTRGQQVTLSCSPISGHRSVSWYQQTPGQGLQFLFEYFSETQRNKGNFPGRFSGRQFSNSRSEMNVSTLELGDSALYLCASSLVGDDETQYFGPGTRLLVL.

The CDR3 loop reads CASSLWVSGVSTDTQYF. The CDR3 DNA reads TGTGCCAGCAGTTTATGGGTTAGCGGGGTCAGCACAGATACGCAGTATTTT. The V gene is TRBV28, the J gene TRBJ2-3; 8 bases are a match to TRBD2. V gave up 0 bases and J gave up 0 bases; unmatched junction bases: 5. Germline assignment: CDR1 MDHEN and CDR2 SYDVKM. The CDR3 spans 17 residues.

The chain uses TRBV7-3 and TRBJ2-1; D is ambiguous. CDR1 is SGHTA and CDR2 is FQGTGA in the germline V gene. V was pared by 5 bases and J by 5 bases, with 10 bases between. The CDR3 consists of 13 residues. CDR3 protein: CASSTSGDNEQFF. The CDR3 nucleotides read TGTGCCAGCAGCACCTCCGGAGACAATGAGCAGTTCTTC.

The gene calls are TRBV5-4 and TRBJ1-2; 10 positions match TRBD1. This CDR3 spans 15 amino acids. The V gene end was trimmed by 4 bases and the J gene end by 2 bases; junction bases not matched to a gene: 5. Per germline, CDR1 SGHNT and CDR2 YYREEE (reference sequence). CDR3 region: CASSPGQGRNYGYTF. Here the CDR3 DNA reads TGTGCCAGCAGCCCGGGACAGGGGCGCAACTATGGCTACACCTTC.

This rearrangement joins TRBV11-3 to TRBJ2-7; D unresolved. Germline V gene sequence: CDR1 SGHNT, CDR2 YENEEA. V was cut by 2 bases and J by 3 bases, with 8 bases left in between. The CDR3 contains 13 residues. CDR3 sequence (DNA): TGTGCCAGCAGCTTACGCCGGGTCTACGAGCAGTACTTC. Translated: CASSLRRVYEQYF.

The chain links TRBV2 to TRBJ1-2; maybe TRBD1 (6 bases). CDR1 and CDR2 from the germline V gene are SNHLY and FYNNEI. This CDR3 has 14 amino acids. Trimming removed 5 bases at V and 4 bases at J, with 14 bases between. CDR3 in amino acids: CASSTKGGGYGYTF. CDR3 coding DNA: TGTGCCAGCAGTACCAAGGGAGGGGGCTATGGCTACACCTTC.

This chain uses TRBV5-4 with TRBJ2-5; the match to TRBD1 covers 9 bases. The CDR3 length is 15 residues. V dropped 3 bases and J dropped 5; count of bases not matched to a gene: 8. Germline CDR1 SGHNT, CDR2 YYREEE (reference sequence). CDR3 nucleotide sequence: TGTGCCAGCAGCTCAGGACAGGGGCGCTTGGAGACCCAGTACTTC. It is translated as CASSSGQGRLETQYF.

The J gene is TRBJ2-7, the V gene TRBV16, with 8 bases lining up with TRBD2. In germline, CDR1 is KGHSY, CDR2 FQNENV. The CDR3 is 17 residues long. Losses at the gene ends were 3 bases for V and 3 bases for J; bases not matched to a gene: 13. The CDR3: CASSHPRKVGTSYEQYF. CDR3 bases: TGTGCCAGCAGCCATCCGCGAAAAGTAGGGACTAGCTACGAGCAGTACTTC.

The CDR3 loop reads CASSQVHGGSYEQYF. CDR3 DNA: TGTGCCAGCAGCCAAGTCCACGGGGGTTCCTACGAGCAGTACTTC. The chain employs TRBV4-2 and TRBJ2-7; D is perhaps TRBD2 (6 bases). This CDR3 has 15 residues. The germline gives CDR1 LGHNA, CDR2 YNFKEQ. The V end lost 1 base, the J end lost 1 base, and 11 bases lay between the germline ends.

The chain links TRBV13 to TRBJ2-5; D could derive from TRBD1 or TRBD2 (6 bases each). V was cut by 2 bases and J by 2 bases, with 15 bases left in between. Germline assignment: CDR1 PRHDT and CDR2 FYEKMQ (reference sequence). The CDR3 length is 16 residues. CDR3 DNA sequence: TGTGCCAGCAGCTTAAGGAGGGACATCACGCAAGAGACCCAGTACTTC. This codes for CASSLRRDITQETQYF.

Remarks on this clone: The junction and the germline gene differ at one end; a read error may be behind it. The V call is TRBV6-4, the J call TRBJ2-3; 12 bases are a match to TRBD2. The CDR3 sequence is 15 residues long. Germline V lookup: CDR1 MRHNA, CDR2 SNTAGT. The CDR3 here is CASSNSTSGGTTQYF. Here the CDR3 DNA reads TGTGCCAGCAGTAACTCGACTAGCGGGGGAACTACGCAGTATTTT.

The V call is TRBV16, the J call TRBJ1-2; a weak D match, TRBD1 (6 bases). Between the trimmed V and J ends, which lost 4 bases and 5 bases, there was a span of 23 bases. The CDR3 runs to 17 residues. Germline lookup yields CDR1 KGHSY and CDR2 FQNENV. This chain's CDR3 is CASSRNRVNDERYGYTF. CDR3 in DNA: TGTGCCAGCAGCCGCAACAGGGTAAATGACGAAAGGTATGGCTACACCTTC.

The chain uses TRBV12-3 or TRBV12-4 and TRBJ2-7; D may correspond to TRBD1 or TRBD2 (5 bases each). The CDR3 is 11 residues long. V was clipped by 4 bases and J by 10 bases, with 11 bases between them. DNA for the CDR3: TGTGCCAGCAGTTCTCCGGGACCCCAGTACTTC. Translated, it gives CASSSPGPQYF.

V and J are TRBV7-8 and TRBJ1-1; the D is unclear. Germline CDR1 reads SGHVS; CDR2 reads FQNEAQ. This CDR3 region has 13 residues. V was trimmed by 8 bases and J by 1 base, leaving 11 bases between them. The CDR3 nucleotides read TGTGCCAGCGGAAGAGGACGGAACACTGAAGCTTTCTTT. Its protein product is CASGRGRNTEAFF.